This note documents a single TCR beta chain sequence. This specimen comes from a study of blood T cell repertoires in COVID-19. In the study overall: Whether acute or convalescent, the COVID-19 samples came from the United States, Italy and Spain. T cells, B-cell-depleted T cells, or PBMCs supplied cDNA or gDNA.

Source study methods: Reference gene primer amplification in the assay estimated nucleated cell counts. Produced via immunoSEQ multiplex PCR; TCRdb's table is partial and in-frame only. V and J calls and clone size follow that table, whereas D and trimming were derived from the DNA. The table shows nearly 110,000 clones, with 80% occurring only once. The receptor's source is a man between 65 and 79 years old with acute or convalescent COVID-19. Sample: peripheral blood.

The CDR3 DNA follows: TGTGCCAGTAGTCCCCGGACACCCTCAGAAGCTTTCTTT. This encodes CASSPRTPSEAFF. The chain couples TRBV19 to TRBJ1-1; maybe TRBD1 (5 bases). Germline assignment: CDR1 LNHDA and CDR2 SQIVND (reference sequence). CDR3 length: 13 amino acids. Trimming stripped 5 bases from V and 8 bases from J, with 15 bases between.